This entry concerns a single TCR beta chain. As yet, its antigen is unknown. Assay: immunoSEQ multiplex PCR; the TCRdb copy retains only in-frame clones and omits some. This sample yields over 150,000 clones, of which 88% are seen a single time; about 0.53% belongs to the top ten. This sample stems from a study of T cell responses to AZD1222 COVID-19 vaccine. Study details: Second-dose recipients at about 4 or about 12 weeks were treated as one pooled group. Whole-study findings and limits: Spike-wide vaccine-associated CD4 TCRs dominated at 160-218 and 743-854. Unmutated variant regions are reportedly the target of nearly half of TCRs that are spike-specific. At baseline, seropositivity was found in only a handful of AZD1222 recipients.

There are 14 residues in the CDR3. Germline loops: CDR1 MNHEY, CDR2 SMNVEV (reference sequence). V was clipped by 5 bases and J by 3 bases; unmatched bases: 6. The TCR was taken from an adult in good health. Here the sequenced sample was peripheral blood, taken on day 0 of AZD1222 vaccination. This chain uses TRBV27 with TRBJ1-2, with 7 bases fitting TRBD1. CDR3 nucleotide sequence: TGTGCCAGCAGTCCTGGGGACAGCGACTATGGCTACACCTTC. Translated: CASSPGDSDYGYTF.